A selection of T cell receptor beta chains follows, all from one sample in a study of metastatic and nonmetastatic thyroid tumors. TCRdb re-called clones from the PCR reads using MiXCR. The table lists 15,000 or so clones, under 30% of them singletons, with approximately 15% in the top ten. The sample consisted of adjacent normal tissue. These receptors were collected from a female donor with papillary thyroid cancer or a benign thyroid nodule (not recorded which). Some clones in this sample may be carry-over from other donors' samples. The CDR3 runs from the conserved cysteine through the conserved F or W. D genes are given only for firm matches. Only some rows state a clone size, as once, few, many or a class for expanded clones.

J gene | clone size | D gene | V gene | CDR3 length | CDR3 protein | CDR3 DNA
TRBJ1-2 | medium-sized | TRBD1 | TRBV29-1 | 15 | CSVELPDRRGYGYTF | TGCAGCGTTGAACTGCCGGACAGGAGGGGCTATGGCTACACCTTC
TRBJ2-4 | few | NA | TRBV2 | 14 | CASSESSGRNIQYF | TGTGCCAGCAGTGAATCCTCTGGCCGGAACATTCAGTACTTC
TRBJ2-7 | few | TRBD1 | TRBV25-1 | 14 | CASGTGTESYEQYF | TGTGCCAGCGGGACCGGGACAGAGTCCTACGAGCAGTACTTC
TRBJ2-5 | NA | NA | TRBV7-2 | 12 | CASSLPRDQGRF | TGTGCCAGCAGCCTGCCCCGGGACCAGGGGCGCTTC
TRBJ2-7 | NA | NA | TRBV30 | 12 | CAWGYSDREQYF | TGTGCCTGGGGTTACAGCGATCGCGAGCAGTACTTC
TRBJ2-3 | NA | TRBD1 | TRBV5-1 | 14 | CASRGQGGSDTQYF | TGCGCCAGCAGGGGTCAAGGGGGCTCAGATACGCAGTATTTT
TRBJ2-7 | few | NA | TRBV20-1 | 12 | CSAKLADYEQYF | TGCAGTGCTAAACTAGCCGACTACGAGCAGTACTTC
TRBJ2-1 | NA | TRBD2 | TRBV12-3/TRBV12-4 | 16 | CASIPGTSGLTYEQFF | TGTGCCAGCATCCCCGGGACTAGCGGCCTTACTTATGAGCAGTTCTTC
TRBJ2-7 | medium-sized | TRBD2 | TRBV5-4 | 14 | CASSFSGRDYEQYF | TGTGCCAGCAGCTTCAGCGGGAGGGACTACGAGCAGTACTTC
TRBJ2-3 | NA | NA | TRBV20-1 | 14 | CSATTQAKSDTQYF | TGCAGTGCTACCACACAGGCTAAATCAGATACGCAGTATTTT
TRBJ2-7 | NA | NA | TRBV6-5 | 15 | CASSYSRAATNEQYF | TGTGCCAGCAGTTACTCACGGGCAGCCACGAACGAGCAGTACTTC
TRBJ1-5 | NA | NA | TRBV12-3/TRBV12-4 | 14 | CASSLLGSNQPQHF | TGTGCCAGCAGTTTATTGGGTAGCAATCAGCCCCAGCATTTT
TRBJ2-2 | NA | NA | TRBV5-1 | 14 | CAGSFFSAEGELFF | TGCGCCGGCAGCTTTTTTTCAGCGGAGGGGGAGCTGTTTTTT
TRBJ1-2 | few | TRBD1 | TRBV6-2/TRBV6-3 | 16 | CASLSGWGQGTYGYTF | TGTGCCAGCCTATCGGGTTGGGGACAGGGAACCTATGGCTACACCTTC
TRBJ1-2 | few | NA | TRBV6-1 | 15 | CASSEYLGGANGYTF | TGTGCCAGCAGTGAATATCTTGGGGGCGCGAATGGCTACACCTTC
TRBJ2-3 | few | NA | TRBV6-5 | 17 | CASSYLRPKAATDTQYF | TGTGCCAGCAGTTATTTAAGGCCCAAGGCGGCCACAGATACGCAGTATTTT
TRBJ2-1 | NA | TRBD2 | TRBV6-1 | 15 | CASSYARGGRNEQFF | TGTGCCAGCAGTTATGCGCGGGGGGGCCGGAATGAGCAGTTCTTC
TRBJ2-7 | NA | NA | TRBV6-2/TRBV6-3 | 16 | CASSYAVSTGGYEQYF | TGTGCCAGCAGTTACGCGGTCAGTACCGGGGGCTACGAGCAGTACTTC
TRBJ2-7 | many | NA | TRBV27 | 17 | CASSLGGGGIRDYEQYF | TGTGCCAGCAGTTTAGGAGGGGGCGGTATCAGGGACTACGAGCAGTACTTC
TRBJ1-5 | few | TRBD1 | TRBV6-1 | 15 | CASSEMGQGNQPQHF | TGTGCCAGCAGTGAAATGGGACAGGGAAATCAGCCCCAGCATTTT
TRBJ2-7 | NA | TRBD2 | TRBV5-6 | 16 | CASSLGLAGPSYEQYF | TGTGCCAGCAGCTTGGGACTAGCGGGACCCTCCTACGAGCAGTACTTC
TRBJ2-1 | NA | NA | TRBV28 | 16 | CAIRYGGGRGGHEQFF | TGTGCCATCCGCTACGGAGGGGGGAGGGGAGGCCATGAGCAGTTCTTC
TRBJ1-2 | few | NA | TRBV11-2 | 15 | CASSPSRGRAYGYTF | TGTGCCAGCAGCCCCTCCCGGGGGCGGGCCTATGGCTACACCTTC
TRBJ1-4 | NA | NA | TRBV12-3/TRBV12-4 | 12 | CASSYGNEKLFF | TGTGCCAGCAGTTATGGGAATGAAAAACTGTTTTTT
TRBJ1-1 | NA | NA | TRBV2 | 16 | CASTKRRDPSRTEAFF | TGTGCCAGCACTAAAAGAAGGGACCCATCTCGCACTGAAGCTTTCTTT
TRBJ2-1 | many | TRBD2 | TRBV12-3/TRBV12-4 | 15 | CASSDGTSGYNEQFF | TGTGCCAGCAGCGACGGGACTAGCGGGTACAATGAGCAGTTCTTC
TRBJ2-3 | few | TRBD1 | TRBV6-1 | 15 | CASSPRTQGADTQYF | TGTGCCAGCAGTCCCCGCACCCAGGGGGCAGATACGCAGTATTTT
TRBJ2-3 | many | TRBD2 | TRBV7-2 | 18 | CASSTRSRTSGATDTQYF | TGTGCCAGCAGCACGAGATCCCGGACTAGCGGCGCCACAGATACGCAGTATTTT
TRBJ1-5 | few | TRBD1 | TRBV7-9 | 12 | CASGTGGQPQHF | TGTGCCAGCGGTACAGGGGGTCAGCCCCAGCATTTT
TRBJ2-3 | NA | TRBD2 | TRBV19 | 17 | CASSIISGRDFTYTQYF | TGTGCCAGTAGTATAATCAGCGGGAGGGATTTCACATATACGCAGTATTTT
TRBJ2-7 | NA | NA | TRBV7-2 | 15 | CASSLLAASTYEQYF | TGTGCCAGCAGCTTGCTGGCTGCCTCTACCTACGAGCAGTACTTC
TRBJ1-2 | many | NA | TRBV10-3 | 13 | CAISGSPGYGYTF | TGTGCCATCAGTGGGTCGCCCGGCTATGGCTACACCTTC
TRBJ2-3 | NA | NA | TRBV24-1 | 17 | CATSDSTSQSSTDTQYF | TGTGCCACCAGTGATTCGACTAGTCAGTCGAGCACAGATACGCAGTATTTT
TRBJ2-2 | NA | TRBD1 | TRBV10-3 | 17 | CAIRPGQGKTNTGELFF | TGTGCCATCAGACCGGGACAGGGGAAGACGAACACCGGGGAGCTGTTTTTT
TRBJ1-2 | NA | NA | TRBV3-1 | 15 | CASSQDLAEPGGYTF | TGTGCCAGCAGCCAAGATCTTGCGGAGCCAGGGGGCTACACCTTC
TRBJ2-7 | many | TRBD2 | TRBV6-1 | 17 | CATATSGGPLSSYEQYF | TGTGCCACTGCGACTAGCGGGGGGCCCCTGAGCTCCTACGAGCAGTACTTC
TRBJ1-2 | medium-sized | TRBD1 | TRBV7-3 | 15 | CASAQSQGSLDGYTF | TGTGCCAGCGCTCAGTCACAGGGGAGTTTAGATGGCTACACCTTC
TRBJ2-1 | NA | TRBD2 | TRBV7-3 | 19 | CASSLSTRGRLAVGNEQFF | TGTGCCAGCAGCTTAAGTACCCGAGGCCGACTAGCGGTAGGCAATGAGCAGTTCTTC
TRBJ2-1 | NA | TRBD2 | TRBV9 | 14 | CASSVASGRGEQFF | TGTGCCAGCAGCGTAGCCAGCGGGAGGGGTGAGCAGTTCTTC
TRBJ1-1 | many | TRBD1 | TRBV20-1 | 16 | CSARDITTGGNTEAFF | TGCAGTGCTAGAGACATAACAACAGGGGGTAACACTGAAGCTTTCTTT
TRBJ1-1 | NA | NA | TRBV6-1 | 16 | CASSLRDPGFDTEAFF | TGTGCCAGCAGTCTCCGGGACCCCGGGTTTGATACTGAAGCTTTCTTT
TRBJ2-7 | few | NA | TRBV7-2 | 15 | CASSFTLGENYEQYF | TGTGCCAGCAGCTTTACCCTCGGGGAGAACTACGAGCAGTACTTC
TRBJ1-6 | NA | NA | TRBV11-2 | 15 | CASSLESGSNSPLHF | TGTGCCAGCAGCTTAGAATCAGGGTCCAATTCACCCCTCCACTTT
TRBJ1-1 | medium-sized | NA | TRBV16 | 14 | CASSQLQGGTEAFF | TGTGCCAGCAGCCAACTACAGGGCGGGACTGAAGCTTTCTTT
TRBJ1-2 | few | NA | TRBV12-3/TRBV12-4 | 15 | CASSNGGDAGYGYTF | TGTGCCAGCTCTAATGGCGGGGATGCGGGGTATGGCTACACCTTC
TRBJ1-2 | few | NA | TRBV2 | 14 | CASSVYGGSYGYTF | TGTGCCAGCAGCGTGTACGGGGGTAGCTATGGCTACACCTTC
TRBJ2-1 | few | NA | TRBV20-1 | 17 | CSASGTVLGGDYNEQFF | TGCAGTGCTAGCGGGACAGTATTAGGCGGGGACTACAATGAGCAGTTCTTC
TRBJ1-2 | NA | NA | TRBV6-2/TRBV6-3 | 13 | CASSTGRNYGYTF | TGTGCCAGCAGTACCGGGCGAAACTATGGCTACACCTTC